This entry describes one T cell receptor (beta chain). This clonotype was picked up many times. Its antigen target is currently unknown. It has no much larger one-base neighbor in the sample; base qualities were not kept. Donors were 40 or so systemically healthy Caucasian individuals from Russia aged roughly 6 to 90 years. Approximately 10 milliliters of peripheral blood were collected from each donor into EDTA-treated Vacutainer tubes. Ficoll-Paque density-gradient centrifugation was used to isolate PBMCs, with at least 6.5 million per sample. Trizol reagent was used to extract total RNA from the PBMCs, yielding at least 6 micrograms per sample. The percentages of naive CD45RAhigh/CD27high T cells were determined by flow cytometry on a PBMC aliquot from every donor. Library method: 5' RACE. The sequencer was an Illumina HiSeq 2500. A second PCR of about 6 to 11 cycles was performed with a sample-barcoded 5' primer and a J-beta primer mix. Each TCR beta cDNA molecule received a unique molecular identifier from a template-switch 5' adaptor carrying 12 random nucleotides. Each sample yielded at least 2.5 million CDR3-containing paired-end reads. First-strand cDNA was synthesized from all RNA with the Mint cDNA synthesis kit, primed by a TRBC-specific oligonucleotide. All cDNA was treated with uracil-DNA glycosylase and then went through a first 18-cycle PCR with the universal primers M1SS and BC2_uni_R. Per the source publication's procedure: For normalization, 1 million high-quality reads, each with a distinct molecular identifier, were randomly selected from each sample. Reads with shared molecular identifiers were discarded instead of being binned into consensus sequences. MiTCR, run with a Q25 quality threshold and the strictest error-elimination algorithm, handled CDR3 identification, clonotype clustering and error correction. A nonparametric unseen species model with Euler transformation was used to estimate lower-bound total TCR beta diversity. TCRdb reanalyzed the raw reads on its own, using fastp at Q25 for trimming and MiXCR for clone calling, and kept in-frame beta chains. Merged by CDR3 protein, the rows form single entries marked with the most common genes and DNA. The V and J calls follow TCRdb's processing rather than the paper's. Counted in this sample were hundreds of thousands of distinct CDR3 sequences; around 45% of them appeared once. Together, the top ten hold 30% to 40% of the sample.

This entry comes from a study of blood T cells in healthy people across ages (dated by TCRdb to between 2014 and 2016). Looking at the study overall: In model experiments, template switching captured roughly one uniquely barcoded TCR beta cDNA molecule for every two T cells. The study analyzed two additional independent replicas of 1 million unique cDNA reads from the same blood draw for two donors, one aged 18 to 30 and one aged 80 or older. The study measured age-related changes in TCR beta repertoire diversity using deep sequencing normalized with unique cDNA molecular identifiers. Four age groups were formed from the donors: young (average 16 years), middle-aged (approximately 39), aged (roughly 56) and long-lived (roughly 81). To avoid experimental bias, donors of different ages were randomly spread across the sequencing lanes.

The full study reports these points: Observed TCR beta diversity per million T cells fell roughly linearly with age, and a significant reduction was already apparent by age around 36. Estimates of total diversity based on one million sequenced T cells were regarded as lower bounds and as underestimates. Compared with the aged group, more naive CD4+ T cells, fewer expanded clones and increased TCR diversity were shown by the long-lived group, suggesting age selection. Conclusive comparison of naive and antigen-experienced compartments was prevented by the profiling of bulk unsorted PBMCs. The CMV infection status of donors was not known, potentially confounding age-related changes in expanded clonotypes. The percentage of naive T cells measured by flow cytometry correlated strongly with observed TCR beta diversity.

CDR1 and CDR2, per the germline V gene, are SGHTA and FQGTGA. A distance of 19 bases separates the germline ends of V and J, which lose 5 bases and 5 bases respectively. The CDR3, cysteine through phenylalanine, is 16 amino acids long. Solely the CDR3 DNA is kept, with 48 bases framed from the first base. Recombination connected TRBV7-3 to TRBJ2-1; a weak D assignment points to TRBD2 (7 bases agree). The sample consisted of blood. The sequence came from a woman aged 60-75 years in good health. The CDR3 in this case is CASSRLAGAQDNEQFF. The DNA sequence follows: TGTGCCAGCAGCCGCCTGGCGGGGGCCCAAGACAATGAGCAGTTCTTC.